This T cell receptor (beta chain) was captured in a study of read filtering for tumor transcriptome and immune sequencing. Overall study context: Per sample, TCR-region reads ranged about 3.5 to 11 million by IR-seq, roughly 85 to 1273 by RNA-seq. Overall study findings and caveats: About four fifths of IR-seq clonotypes had a single read, yet these held about 3.5% of reads.

In this sample, this clonotype turned up many times. What it recognizes is unknown. From roughly 400 ng of RNA, a library with molecular barcoded alpha/delta and beta/gamma adaptors was made. TCRdb analysed the reads with MiXCR anew, one entry per CDR3 protein. The sample yields approximately 61,000 distinct CDR3 sequences, roughly a fifth seen once. The CDR3 totals 15 residues. After removal of 0 bases from V and 4 bases from J, the junction contained 3 bases not matched to a gene. The V gene's germline CDR1 is LNHDA and CDR2 SQIVND (reference sequence). Every patient had bone marrow sampled while the disease was active.

This TCR was recovered from a donor at least 40 years old with multiple myeloma. Specimen: a population of CD138-negative cells sorted from bone marrow. This chain connects TRBV19 to TRBJ2-3; 8 bases agree with TRBD2. Here the CDR3 DNA reads TGTGCCAGTAGTATAGAGGGGACTAGGGCAGATACGCAGTATTTT. This encodes CASSIEGTRADTQYF. The full variable domain, in which reference TRBV19 and TRBJ2-3 provide the parts outside the CDR3, is DGGITQSPKYLFRKEGQNVTLSCEQNLNHDAMYWYRQDPGQGLRLIYYSQIVNDFQKGDIAEGYSVSREKKESFPLTVTSAQKNPTAFYLCASSIEGTRADTQYFGPGTRLTVL.